This TCR beta chain is from a study of T cells in Graves' hyperthyroidism and ophthalmopathy. TCR beta CDR3 region amplification was performed from RNA transcripts. Primed by the HTBI set, a first-round RT-PCR was run on the TCR CDR3. From the multiplex PCR reads, TCRdb called clonotypes with MiXCR, one entry per CDR3 protein. The table shows a few hundred thousand distinct CDR3 sequences, with approximately 18% occurring only once. Trimming removed 0 bases at V and 3 bases at J, with 10 bases between. The germline V gene encodes CDR1 SGHTA and CDR2 FQGTGA. CDR3 length equals 15 residues. Ophthalmopathy cases scored 3 or more on the Clinical Activity Score and 4 or more on NOSPECS grade, with duration below 3 months. PBMCs came from 10 ml fresh peripheral blood. There are a few counts of this clonotype. Its antigen is still unknown. Study outcomes and limitations: Appearing also in blood were most of the thyroid clonotypes expanded above 0.001.

V is TRBV7-3 and J is TRBJ2-3; D is possibly TRBD2 (6 bases). Sequencing used blood. The receptor's source is a man aged 50-59 years with Graves' ophthalmopathy. DNA for the CDR3: TGTGCCAGCAGCTTAACCCCCGGGACTACAGATACGCAGTATTTT. Translation gives CASSLTPGTTDTQYF. The full variable domain, in which reference TRBV7-3 and TRBJ2-3 provide the parts outside the CDR3, is GAGVSQTPSNKVTEKGKYVELRCDPISGHTALYWYRQSLGQGPEFLIYFQGTGAADDSGLPNDRFFAVRPEGSVSTLKIQRTERGDSAVYLCASSLTPGTTDTQYFGPGTRLTVL.